The 19 T cell receptor beta chains listed next were all sequenced from one sample in a study of memory CD8 T cells in hepatitis C reinfection. Clones were read by immunoSEQ multiplex PCR, and TCRdb kept only the in-frame ones, dropping some. The sample shows some 40,000 clones, more than 75% of them seen only once. Time point denoted: peak reinfection, 3 to 8 weeks after reinfection detection. TCR sequencing was done directly ex vivo on sorted cells, without expansion in vitro. Sequencing was done on a sample of naive CD8+ T cells sorted from blood. Receptors originate from a man aged 18 to 30 with hepatitis C virus infection.

This chain connects TRBV28 to TRBJ2-1, with TRBD2 as a possible D gene (5 bases). CDR1 and CDR2 (germline): MDHEN, SYDVKM. Trimming removed 1 base from V and 4 bases from J, with 14 bases in between. The CDR3 spans 16 residues. The CDR3 spells CASSLYSGRPYNEQFF. CDR3 sequence (DNA): TGTGCCAGCAGTTTATATAGTGGGAGACCTTACAATGAGCAGTTCTTC. The entire variable domain, with the rest obtained from reference TRBV28 and TRBJ2-1, is as follows: DVKVTQSSRYLVKRTGEKVFLECVQDMDHENMFWYRQDPGLGLRLIYFSYDVKMKEKGDIPEGYSVSREKKERFSLILESASTNQTSMYLCASSLYSGRPYNEQFFGPGTRLTVL.

This chain connects TRBV5-1 to TRBJ1-3; D is perhaps TRBD1 (5 bases). Trimming left V 0 bases short and J 2 bases short, with 9 bases between. The V gene's germline CDR1 is SGHRS and CDR2 YFSETQ. The CDR3 sequence is 15 residues long. As DNA, the CDR3 is TGCGCCAGCAGCTTGGCTGGGGGGGCTGGAAACACCATATATTTT. It translates to CASSLAGGAGNTIYF.

The genes are TRBV29-1 and TRBJ2-2, with a tentative D call TRBD2 (5 bases). CDR1 SQVTM and CDR2 ANQGSEA come from the germline V gene. Between the trimmed V and J ends, which lost 3 bases and 4 bases, there was a span of 12 bases. The CDR3 sequence is 14 residues long. This chain's CDR3 is CSVEEEAGTGELFF. In DNA, the CDR3 is TGCAGCGTTGAGGAGGAGGCGGGCACCGGGGAGCTGTTTTTT.

The rearrangement joins TRBV19 to TRBJ2-5; D might be TRBD1 (6 bases). The CDR3 is 18 amino acids. The ends were cut back, 5 bases at V and 5 bases at J, with 27 bases in the middle. Germline lookup yields CDR1 LNHDA and CDR2 SQIVND (reference sequence). CDR3 nucleotides: TGTGCCAGTAGTCAAACAGGGTTCGGATCTTCAAATTGGGAGACCCAGTACTTC. Amino acid sequence: CASSQTGFGSSNWETQYF.

The chain links TRBV29-1 to TRBJ2-1; TRBD2 is a possible D gene (6 bases). The germline V gene encodes CDR1 SQVTM and CDR2 ANQGSEA. V lost 4 bases, J lost 0 bases, and 13 bases lay in between. This CDR3 is built from 15 residues. The CDR3 reads CSVVGEGGSYNEQFF. DNA for the CDR3: TGCAGCGTTGTTGGTGAGGGAGGCTCCTACAATGAGCAGTTCTTC.

This clone was counted between two and nine times. The V and J genes are TRBV4-1 and TRBJ1-1; TRBD1 might be the D (5 bases). Germline V gene sequence: CDR1 MGHRA, CDR2 YSYEKL. The CDR3 is 14 residues long. V was cut by 4 bases and J by 8 bases, with 17 bases left in between. The CDR3 nucleotides are TGCGCCAGCAGCCTCTCAGGGTTCCGGACGGAAGCTTTCTTT. As protein: CASSLSGFRTEAFF.

The CDR3 DNA is TGTGCCAGCAGTATCCTAGCGGGAGACTCCTACAATGAGCAGTTCTTC. Its translation is CASSILAGDSYNEQFF. The chain joins TRBV6-6 to TRBJ2-1, with 10 nucleotides matching TRBD2. There are 16 residues in the CDR3. The V gene end was trimmed by 5 bases and the J gene end by 0 bases; junction bases not matched to a gene: 4. From germline, CDR1 is MNHNY and CDR2 SVGAGI (reference sequence).

The chain is built from TRBV6-1 and TRBJ2-7; D is uncertain. V was shortened by 3 bases and J by 2 bases, with 8 bases between the two germline ends. The germline V gene encodes CDR1 MNHNS and CDR2 SASEGT. This CDR3 has 13 amino acids. CDR3 region: CASSEAVTYEQYF. CDR3 bases: TGTGCCAGCAGTGAGGCAGTCACCTACGAGCAGTACTTC.

The V gene is TRBV29-1, the J gene TRBJ2-7, with 10 bases that match TRBD1. This CDR3 has 13 residues. The germline V gene has CDR1 SQVTM and CDR2 ANQGSEA. The V segment lost 8 bases and the J segment 2 bases; nucleotides outside the gene matches: 6. Here the CDR3 reads CSYGTGVAYEQYF. The CDR3 DNA is TGCAGCTACGGGACAGGGGTCGCCTACGAGCAGTACTTC.

This clone appeared a single time. The V gene is TRBV7-8, the J gene TRBJ1-1; 9 bases agree with TRBD1. There are 19 residues in the CDR3. Losses at the gene ends were 1 base for V and 11 bases for J; bases not matched to a gene: 23. Per the germline V gene, CDR1 is SGHVS and CDR2 is FQNEAQ. CDR3: CASSLGGGTGRHWAEGAFF. DNA for the CDR3: TGTGCCAGCAGCTTAGGAGGAGGGACAGGGCGCCACTGGGCGGAAGGTGCTTTCTTT.

The V and J genes are TRBV2 and TRBJ2-1; 8 nucleotides line up with TRBD1. The CDR3 is made up of 13 amino acids. Germline values: CDR1 SNHLY, CDR2 FYNNEI. V was clipped by 6 bases and J by 7 bases; unmatched bases: 5. Here the CDR3 reads CASSRQGWNEQFF. CDR3 in DNA: TGTGCCAGCAGCCGACAGGGGTGGAATGAGCAGTTCTTC.

The chain couples TRBV30 to TRBJ2-1; 8 positions match TRBD1. The junction had 4 bases not matched to a gene; V was cut back by 1 base and J by 8 bases. This CDR3 is 13 amino acids long. Germline CDR1 and CDR2: GTSNPN and SVGIG (reference sequence). The CDR3 DNA is TGTGCCTGGAGTGCGGGACAGGTGCATGAGCAGTTCTTC. Its protein product is CAWSAGQVHEQFF.

The chain is built from TRBV19 and TRBJ2-1; weak D call: TRBD2 (6 bases). CDR1 is LNHDA, CDR2 SQIVND, per germline (reference sequence). V gave up 1 base and J gave up 0 bases, with 13 bases separating them. The CDR3 is 17 residues long. The CDR3 region has the DNA TGTGCCAGTAGTATAGGACAGACTAGTAGCTCCTACAATGAGCAGTTCTTC. It translates to CASSIGQTSSSYNEQFF.

This chain uses TRBV27 with TRBJ1-1; TRBD1 agrees at 7 bases. Germline V lookup: CDR1 MNHEY, CDR2 SMNVEV (reference sequence). This CDR3 is 16 amino acids long. Trimming cost V 1 base and J 0 bases; bases outside gene matches: 5. The CDR3 sequence is CASSLYGTAMNTEAFF. The CDR3 nucleotides read TGTGCCAGCAGTTTATATGGGACAGCGATGAACACTGAAGCTTTCTTT.

The rearrangement joins TRBV4-3 to TRBJ2-3, with D possibly being TRBD2 (6 bases). The CDR3 runs to 17 residues. Germline V CDR1 and CDR2: LGHNA, YSLEER. The V end was cut by 0 bases, the J end by 0 bases, with 13 bases between. The CDR3 here is CASSQDFGGLSTDTQYF. The DNA of the CDR3 is TGCGCCAGCAGCCAAGACTTCGGGGGTCTTAGCACAGATACGCAGTATTTT.

The J gene is TRBJ2-1, the V gene TRBV7-9, with 11 positions matching TRBD2. Germline V gives CDR1 SEHNR, CDR2 FQNEAQ (reference sequence). With 5 bases clipped from V and 3 bases from J, the junction kept 9 bases outside the gene matches. The CDR3 spans 17 residues. The CDR3 loop is CASSPATGTSGYNEQFF. The CDR3 nucleotides read TGTGCCAGCAGCCCCGCCACCGGGACTAGCGGCTACAATGAGCAGTTCTTC.

The rearrangement joins TRBV6-5 to TRBJ2-5; no firm D call. CDR3 length equals 12 residues. CDR1 is MNHEY and CDR2 is SVGAGI in the germline V gene. Trimming removed 0 bases at V and 5 bases at J, with 4 bases between. The CDR3 region has the DNA TGTGCCAGCAGTTACTCGAGGGAGACCCAGTACTTC. It is translated as CASSYSRETQYF.

As to this clone: The sample carries other DNA sequences with the same CDR3. The V call is TRBV4-3, the J call TRBJ2-1, with 14 bases matching TRBD2. Germline V gives CDR1 LGHNA, CDR2 YSLEER. The J segment lost 7 bases and the V segment lost 4 bases, leaving 3 bases of the junction unmatched. This CDR3 is 15 amino acids long. The CDR3 DNA sequence: TGCGCCAGCAGCCCCGGACTAGCGGGGGGAAATGAGCAGTTCTTC. As protein: CASSPGLAGGNEQFF.

V and J are TRBV5-4 and TRBJ2-2, with 9 bases matching TRBD2. This CDR3 is 18 amino acids long. Losses at the gene ends were 2 bases for V and 0 bases for J; bases not matched to a gene: 8. Germline CDR1 SGHNT, CDR2 YYREEE (reference sequence). CDR3 DNA sequence: TGTGCCAGCAGCTTTGGGGCTAGCGGGATTACGAACACCGGGGAGCTGTTTTTT. Amino acids: CASSFGASGITNTGELFF.